Following are 25 T cell receptor beta chains from one sample sequenced in a study of Graves' ophthalmopathy and Graves' hyperthyroidism. For repertoire sequencing, the TCR beta CDR3 regions were amplified from RNA transcripts. Scientists carried out first-round RT-PCR using HTBI primers and then a second-round multiplex PCR. TCRdb itself ran the multiplex PCR reads through MiXCR, one entry per CDR3 protein. The sample records about 480,000 distinct CDR3 sequences, over 13% being singletons. The sequencing input was blood. The receptors originated from a woman in her thirties with Graves' ophthalmopathy.

This clonotype was counted at least ten times. The chain recombines TRBV6-5 with TRBJ2-2; D is uncertain. The CDR3 covers 12 residues. V lost 0 bases and J lost 7, with 3 bases in between. Germline CDR1 is MNHEY and CDR2 is SVGAGI. CDR3 nucleotides: TGTGCCAGCAGTTACTCGAACGGGGAGCTGTTTTTT. Amino acids: CASSYSNGELFF.

This clonotype was detected only a few times. The V gene is TRBV4-2, the J gene TRBJ2-7, with 10 nucleotides matching TRBD1. After removal of 0 bases from V and 5 bases from J, the junction contained 7 bases not matched to a gene. The CDR3 totals 16 residues. Germline CDR1 and CDR2: LGHNA and YNFKEQ. CDR3 in amino acids: CASSQEPGQGRDEQYF. In DNA form, the CDR3 reads TGTGCCAGCAGCCAAGAACCGGGACAGGGGAGGGACGAGCAGTACTTC.

This clonotype was seen repeatedly, ten times or more. CDR3 in DNA: TGTGCCAGCAGTTTGGGGGGGAACGGCTACACCTTC. The encoded protein is CASSLGGNGYTF. This chain links TRBV28 with TRBJ1-2; a possible D gene is TRBD1 (5 bases). The CDR3 covers 12 residues. The V end was cut by 3 bases, the J end by 8 bases, with 10 bases between. Germline loops: CDR1 MDHEN, CDR2 SYDVKM.

This clonotype was found many times. The chain employs TRBV20-1 and TRBJ1-2; D remains unclear. The V end was cut by 3 bases, the J end by 4 bases, with 12 bases between. The germline CDR1 and CDR2 sequences are DFQATT and SNEGSKA (reference sequence). The CDR3 is 13 amino acids. Here the CDR3 reads CSASLVSFYGYTF. In nucleotides, the CDR3 is TGCAGTGCTAGTTTGGTCAGCTTCTATGGCTACACCTTC.

Worth noting for this clonotype: The conserved phenylalanine or tryptophan is not found at the CDR3 terminus, so this likely reflects a read error. The rearrangement joins TRBV30 to TRBJ1-6; 7 positions match TRBD1. Germline-derived CDR1 and CDR2 are GTSNPN and SVGIG (reference sequence). Trimming cost V 3 bases and J 8 bases; bases outside gene matches: 7. This CDR3 has 14 residues. The CDR3 bases are TGTGCCTGGAGAATCCGACAGGGAGATTCACCCCTCCACCTT. Protein: CAWRIRQGDSPLHL.

This clonotype was observed at least ten times. This chain connects TRBV20-1 to TRBJ2-5; D unclear. V lost 3 bases and J 4 bases, leaving 6 bases between the germline ends. CDR1 and CDR2 from the germline V gene are DFQATT and SNEGSKA (reference sequence). The CDR3 loop spans 11 amino acids. The CDR3 protein is CSASAGETQYF. CDR3 DNA: TGCAGTGCTAGTGCAGGAGAGACCCAGTACTTC.

For this clonotype: An end of the junction differs from the germline gene, which may be a read error. The V gene is TRBV4-1, the J gene TRBJ2-7; D remains ambiguous. The CDR3 has 13 residues. Germline V gene sequence: CDR1 MGHRA, CDR2 YSYEKL. The chain's CDR3 is CASSRDGYYEQHF. The CDR3 bases are TGCGCCAGCAGCCGCGACGGATACTACGAGCAGCACTTC.

This clonotype came up many times. The chain carries TRBV6-1 and TRBJ2-7, with TRBD2 matching 10 bases. The CDR3 is 14 amino acids. Losses at the gene ends were 7 bases for V and 3 bases for J; bases not matched to a gene: 6. Germline assignment: CDR1 MNHNS and CDR2 SASEGT. The chain's CDR3 is CASTRSGRVYEQYF. CDR3 nucleotide sequence: TGTGCCAGCACTAGAAGCGGGAGGGTCTACGAGCAGTACTTC.

This clonotype was seen repeatedly, ten times or more. V is TRBV28 and J is TRBJ2-7, with D perhaps being TRBD1 or TRBD2 (5 bases each). V was pared by 3 bases and J by 1 base, with 10 bases between. The germline gives CDR1 MDHEN, CDR2 SYDVKM. The CDR3 extends over 14 amino acids. This CDR3 is CASSFQGRSYEQYF. The CDR3 DNA is TGTGCCAGCAGTTTTCAGGGACGGTCCTACGAGCAGTACTTC.

This clonotype has at least ten counts. This chain joins TRBV11-2 and TRBJ1-1; D call uncertain. The CDR3 covers 13 residues. CDR1 and CDR2 from the germline V gene are SGHAT and FQNNGV. Deletions cut 6 bases from V and 1 base from J, with 9 bases between. The CDR3 DNA reads TGTGCCAGCAGGTCTACCCAGAACACTGAAGCTTTCTTT. This gives the protein CASRSTQNTEAFF.

This clonotype was seen repeatedly, ten times or more. The chain carries TRBV7-9 and TRBJ1-2; 7 nucleotides align to TRBD1. CDR3 length equals 15 residues. Germline V gene sequence: CDR1 SEHNR, CDR2 FQNEAQ (reference sequence). J was trimmed by 4 bases and V by 4 bases; bases with no gene match: 9. In DNA, the CDR3 is TGTGCCAGCAGCTCTGGGGACAGAAGCGGCTATGGCTACACCTTC. This translates into CASSSGDRSGYGYTF.

This clonotype has a count of ten or more. The rearrangement links TRBV29-1 to TRBJ2-5; D not resolved. Germline values: CDR1 SQVTM, CDR2 ANQGSEA. Between the trimmed V and J ends, which lost 3 bases and 1 base, there was a span of 9 bases. The CDR3 consists of 13 residues. CDR3 nucleotide sequence: TGCAGCGTTGAGGGTGGGGTCCAAGAGACCCAGTACTTC. This codes for CSVEGGVQETQYF.

This clonotype was detected ten times or more. The chain uses TRBV5-1 and TRBJ2-4; D is possibly TRBD2 (6 bases). V lost 1 base and J lost 8, with 13 bases in between. Germline V gene sequence: CDR1 SGHRS, CDR2 YFSETQ. The CDR3 is 14 amino acids. CDR3 in DNA: TGCGCCAGCAGCTTGTTGGGGAGGAGGGACATTCAGTACTTC. Its protein is CASSLLGRRDIQYF.

This clonotype was observed at least ten times. The chain is built from TRBV6-1 and TRBJ1-5; no clear D gene. The CDR3 is 15 amino acids. V dropped 4 bases and J dropped 6 bases, with 16 bases sitting between them. Germline values: CDR1 MNHNS, CDR2 SASEGT. CDR3 sequence (DNA): TGTGCCAGCAGTGTCCAGACCGGGGAAGGTCAGCCCCAGCATTTT. Residues: CASSVQTGEGQPQHF.

This clonotype was recorded at least ten times. The chain combines TRBV27 with TRBJ2-5; 10 bases align to TRBD2. The junction had 6 bases not matched to a gene; V was cut back by 7 bases and J by 4 bases. CDR1 MNHEY and CDR2 SMNVEV come from the germline V gene (reference sequence). The CDR3 runs to 14 residues. The CDR3 DNA follows: TGTGCCAGCACTCCCAGCGGGAGGGGAGAGACCCAGTACTTC. It yields the protein CASTPSGRGETQYF.

Many counts were recorded for this clonotype. V gene TRBV6-5 combines with J gene TRBJ1-6; D is undetermined. CDR3 length: 17 amino acids. CDR1 and CDR2 (germline): MNHEY, SVGAGI. Trimming pared 0 bases from V and 0 bases from J, leaving 9 bases between. The CDR3 DNA reads as TGTGCCAGCAGTTACTCTTTCCGGAGCTCCTATAATTCACCCCTCCACTTT. This sequence encodes CASSYSFRSSYNSPLHF.

The chain combines TRBV27 with TRBJ2-7; no reliable D call. The germline CDR1 and CDR2 sequences are MNHEY and SMNVEV (reference sequence). This CDR3 is built from 13 residues. V lost 0 bases and J 4 bases, leaving 7 bases between the germline ends. CDR3 DNA sequence: TGTGCCAGCAGTTTATCGTTCAGTTACGAGCAGTACTTC. It translates to CASSLSFSYEQYF.

Concerning this clonotype: Given a much more abundant clone one base away, this may be a read error. The V and J genes are TRBV11-3 and TRBJ2-7; TRBD2 agrees at 12 bases. The CDR3 extends over 14 amino acids. Germline CDR1 reads SGHNT; CDR2 reads YENEEA. The CDR3 here is CACSRTSGVGEQYF. The CDR3 DNA follows: TGTGCCTGCAGCCGGACTAGCGGGGTTGGCGAGCAGTACTTC.

This clonotype was seen a handful of times. The rearrangement uses TRBV20-1 and TRBJ1-3; tentatively, D is TRBD1 (5 bases). The CDR3 consists of 14 residues. The germline V gene encodes CDR1 DFQATT and CDR2 SNEGSKA (reference sequence). The CDR3 bases are TGCGGAGGGAGAGGGGATAGGACCGGGAACACCATATATTTT. The encoded protein is CGGRGDRTGNTIYF.

The chain uses TRBV13 and TRBJ2-4; a weak D match, TRBD1 (7 bases). CDR3 length equals 17 residues. Germline V lookup: CDR1 PRHDT, CDR2 FYEKMQ (reference sequence). The ends were cut back, 6 bases at V and 0 bases at J, with 18 bases in the middle. Written as DNA, the CDR3 is TGTGCCAGCAGTTCGAGTCGACAGGGACTAGCCAAAAACATTCAGTACTTC. Protein sequence: CASSSSRQGLAKNIQYF.

This clonotype was picked up many times. The chain has TRBV27 and TRBJ2-5; D is undetermined. The CDR3 extends over 13 amino acids. The germline V gene encodes CDR1 MNHEY and CDR2 SMNVEV (reference sequence). The germline V and J ends were trimmed by 0 bases and 7 bases, with 9 bases remaining between them. In DNA, the CDR3 is TGTGCCAGCAGTTTATCCCCCCCACGGACCCAGTACTTC. Translated: CASSLSPPRTQYF.

This clonotype was seen at least ten times. The rearrangement joins TRBV6-5 to TRBJ1-1; D is ambiguous. CDR3 length equals 11 residues. Per the germline V gene, CDR1 is MNHEY and CDR2 is SVGAGI. The V gene lost 11 bases and the J gene lost 3 bases, with 10 bases spanning the gap. The CDR3 sequence: CAAEPYTEAFF. The CDR3 DNA follows: TGTGCCGCAGAACCTTACACTGAAGCTTTCTTT.

At least ten counts were recorded for this clonotype. Here the CDR3 DNA reads TGTGCCAGCAGCCCCGACAGTCGGACTGAAGCTTTCTTT. Protein product: CASSPDSRTEAFF. The chain couples TRBV13 to TRBJ1-1, with D tentatively TRBD1 (5 bases). V was trimmed by 5 bases and J by 5 bases, leaving 12 bases between them. CDR1 is PRHDT and CDR2 is FYEKMQ in the germline V gene (reference sequence). There are 13 residues in the CDR3.

This clonotype was counted ten times or more. V usage is TRBV6-1 and J usage is TRBJ2-7; the D is unclear. The CDR3 length is 15 residues. The germline V gene has CDR1 MNHNS and CDR2 SASEGT. The V and J ends lost 2 bases and 2 bases respectively, with 13 bases between them. CDR3 sequence: CASSEFRQFPYEQYF. Written as DNA, the CDR3 is TGTGCCAGCAGTGAATTCCGCCAGTTTCCCTACGAGCAGTACTTC.

This clonotype was found many times. This chain links TRBV7-9 with TRBJ2-5, with 8 bases matching TRBD1. This CDR3 region has 15 residues. Trimming at V came to 7 bases and at J to 3 bases, leaving 10 bases not matched to a gene. Germline V gives CDR1 SEHNR, CDR2 FQNEAQ (reference sequence). CDR3 in amino acids: CASTLLAGGKETQYF. CDR3 in DNA: TGTGCCAGCACCCTCTTAGCAGGGGGCAAAGAGACCCAGTACTTC.